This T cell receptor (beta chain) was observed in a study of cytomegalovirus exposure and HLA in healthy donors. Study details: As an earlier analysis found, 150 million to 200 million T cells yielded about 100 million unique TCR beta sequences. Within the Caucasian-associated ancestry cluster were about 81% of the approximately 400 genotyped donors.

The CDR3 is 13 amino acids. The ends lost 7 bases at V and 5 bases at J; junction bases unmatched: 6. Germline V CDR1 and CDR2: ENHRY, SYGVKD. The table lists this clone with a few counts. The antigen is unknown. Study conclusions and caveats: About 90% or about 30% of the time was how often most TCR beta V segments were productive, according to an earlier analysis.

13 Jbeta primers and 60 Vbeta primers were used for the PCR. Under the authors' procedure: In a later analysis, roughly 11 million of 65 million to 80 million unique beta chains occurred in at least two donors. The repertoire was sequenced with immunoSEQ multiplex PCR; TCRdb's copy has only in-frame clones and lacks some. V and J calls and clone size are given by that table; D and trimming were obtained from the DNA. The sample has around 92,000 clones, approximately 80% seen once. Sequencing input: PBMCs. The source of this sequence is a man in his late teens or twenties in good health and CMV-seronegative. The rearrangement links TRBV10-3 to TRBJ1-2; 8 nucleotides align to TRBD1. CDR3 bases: TGTGCCATCAAGACAGGGGATGAATATGGCTACACCTTC. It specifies CAIKTGDEYGYTF.